These 31 T cell receptor beta chains originate from one sample sequenced in a study of OX40 agonist ivuxolimab in advanced cancers. The table came from immunoSEQ multiplex PCR; TCRdb's copy has only in-frame clones and leaves some out. The repertoire holds about 32,000 clones, about four fifths seen once, with about a fifth in the top ten. The source was CD4+ or CD8+ T cells sorted from blood, collected in a trial of the OX40 agonist ivuxolimab. The receptors come from an adult with an advanced solid tumor such as melanoma, head and neck, liver or kidney cancer.

The V gene is TRBV7-9, the J gene TRBJ2-7, with 9 bases fitting TRBD2. The CDR3 loop spans 17 amino acids. J was trimmed by 4 bases and V by 1 base; bases with no gene match: 11. The germline V gene encodes CDR1 SEHNR and CDR2 FQNEAQ (reference sequence). The CDR3 DNA follows: TGTGCCAGCAGCTTAGAATTGACTAGCGGAGTAGGGTACGAGCAGTACTTC. Translated, it gives CASSLELTSGVGYEQYF.

The chain links TRBV4-1 to TRBJ2-7; TRBD2 aligns across 7 bases. This CDR3 has 15 amino acids. The junction had 5 bases not matched to a gene; V was cut back by 0 bases and J by 3 bases. The V gene's germline CDR1 is MGHRA and CDR2 YSYEKL. CDR3 residues: CASSQEGRGVYEQYF. The DNA of the CDR3 is TGCGCCAGCAGCCAAGAAGGGAGGGGAGTCTACGAGCAGTACTTC.

This chain connects TRBV6-6 to TRBJ2-7; perhaps TRBD1 as D (5 bases). V was trimmed by 5 bases and J by 0 bases, leaving 14 bases between them. CDR3 length: 15 residues. Germline assignment: CDR1 MNHNY and CDR2 SVGAGI (reference sequence). CDR3 sequence: CASSVRGSSSYEQYF. The CDR3 region has the DNA TGTGCCAGCAGTGTAAGGGGTTCTAGCTCCTACGAGCAGTACTTC.

This clone was observed once. V and J are TRBV6-5 and TRBJ2-7; 9 nucleotides agree with TRBD1. The length of the CDR3 is 15 residues. CDR1 MNHEY and CDR2 SVGAGI come from the germline V gene. Losses at the gene ends were 2 bases for V and 6 bases for J; bases not matched to a gene: 8. The CDR3 DNA follows: TGTGCCAGCAGTTACGGGGAGGACAGGGGTTCCGAGCAGTACTTC. Translation gives CASSYGEDRGSEQYF.

The chain employs TRBV5-6 and TRBJ2-7, with a weak D call TRBD2 (5 bases). The germline V and J ends were trimmed by 4 bases and 6 bases, with 20 bases remaining between them. The germline CDR1 and CDR2 sequences are SGHDT and YYEEEE. The CDR3 is made up of 15 amino acids. The CDR3 DNA reads TGTGCCAGCAGCGGAGTACCGGGCCCGAGCGGCGAGCAGTACTTC. Translation gives CASSGVPGPSGEQYF.

This clone has more than one count but fewer than ten. The V call is TRBV6-4, the J call TRBJ2-5, with 11 positions matching TRBD1. The trim removed 6 bases at V and 3 bases at J, leaving 6 bases unmatched. Germline V gene data show CDR1 as MRHNA and CDR2 as SNTAGT. The CDR3 contains 15 residues. Written as DNA, the CDR3 is TGTGCCAGCAGCCCCGGGACAGGGGGGGAAGAGACCCAGTACTTC. This translates into CASSPGTGGEETQYF.

The genes are TRBV9 and TRBJ2-2; a possible D gene is TRBD2 (5 bases). Per germline, CDR1 SGDLS and CDR2 YYNGEE. CDR3 size: 17 residues. Trimming took 2 bases from V and 2 from J, leaving 16 bases between them. The CDR3 region is CASSVRVAGSNTGELFF. The CDR3 nucleotides are TGTGCCAGCAGCGTGAGGGTCGCAGGTTCTAACACCGGGGAGCTGTTTTTT.

The gene calls are TRBV19 and TRBJ2-5; D could derive from TRBD1 or TRBD2 (5 bases each). The CDR3 runs to 14 residues. Trimming took 2 bases from V and 3 from J, leaving 10 bases between them. From germline, CDR1 is LNHDA and CDR2 SQIVND (reference sequence). This CDR3 reads CASSISGTEETQYF. DNA of the CDR3: TGTGCCAGTAGTATATCAGGGACCGAAGAGACCCAGTACTTC.

A single count supports this clone. CDR3 amino acids: CASRGTGQGVLYF. The CDR3 coding sequence is TGTGCCAGCAGGGGGACGGGACAGGGGGTACTATACTTC. V is TRBV28 and J is TRBJ2-7, with TRBD1 matching over 11 bases. J gave up 13 bases and V 6 bases, and 11 bases lay outside the gene matches. Germline loops: CDR1 MDHEN, CDR2 SYDVKM. The CDR3 length is 13 residues.

The genes are TRBV30 and TRBJ2-1; a possible D gene is TRBD2 (5 bases). Germline CDR1 and CDR2: GTSNPN and SVGIG (reference sequence). Trimming pared 4 bases from V and 2 bases from J, leaving 6 bases between. The CDR3 sequence is 12 residues long. The CDR3: CAWTSPYNEQFF. CDR3 bases: TGTGCCTGGACTAGCCCCTACAATGAGCAGTTCTTC.

The V and J genes are TRBV6-6 and TRBJ1-1; tentatively, D is TRBD1 (6 bases). Deletions cut 6 bases from V and 6 bases from J, with 11 bases between. This CDR3 comprises 12 residues. Germline V gene data show CDR1 as MNHNY and CDR2 as SVGAGI (reference sequence). CDR3 in amino acids: CASSRHRAEAFF. Here the CDR3 DNA reads TGTGCCAGCAGCCGTCACAGGGCTGAAGCTTTCTTT.

V gene TRBV19 combines with J gene TRBJ1-5, with TRBD1 as a possible D gene (6 bases). Trimming shortened V by 3 bases and J by 4 bases, and 13 bases separated the two germline ends. The CDR3 length is 15 residues. Germline V gene data show CDR1 as LNHDA and CDR2 as SQIVND (reference sequence). Here the CDR3 DNA reads TGTGCCAGTAGTATCCAGGGGACGGGGAATCAGCCCCAGCATTTT. Translation: CASSIQGTGNQPQHF. The full variable domain, completed using reference TRBV19 and TRBJ1-5, is DGGITQSPKYLFRKEGQNVTLSCEQNLNHDAMYWYRQDPGQGLRLIYYSQIVNDFQKGDIAEGYSVSREKKESFPLTVTSAQKNPTAFYLCASSIQGTGNQPQHFGDGTRLSIL.

The CDR3 nucleotides read TGTGCCAGCACTGGGACAGGAGGGAGCAATCAGCCCCAGCATTTT. The encoded protein is CASTGTGGSNQPQHF. The chain joins TRBV6-6 to TRBJ1-5; 8 bases fit TRBD1. The germline V gene has CDR1 MNHNY and CDR2 SVGAGI (reference sequence). This CDR3 contains 15 residues. The V segment lost 7 bases and the J segment 1 base; nucleotides outside the gene matches: 6.

The chain uses TRBV18 and TRBJ2-7; D is ambiguous. V was cut by 2 bases and J by 4 bases, with 12 bases left in between. Germline V CDR1 and CDR2: KGHSH, LQKENI. This CDR3 has 14 residues. The CDR3 sequence is CASSPVARGYEQYF. The CDR3 coding sequence is TGTGCCAGCTCACCAGTTGCCAGAGGATACGAGCAGTACTTC.

The rearrangement links TRBV12-5 to TRBJ1-2; TRBD1 matches at 10 bases. The CDR3 runs 17 residues. CDR1 and CDR2 from the germline V gene are LGHNT and FRNRAP. Trimming at V came to 6 bases and at J to 4 bases, leaving 14 bases not matched to a gene. For the CDR3, the DNA is TGTGCTAGTGGCTTTGGTACGGGGACAGGGGAGGGCTATGGCTACACCTTC. This codes for CASGFGTGTGEGYGYTF. Full variable domain (missing parts from reference TRBV12-5 and TRBJ1-2): DARVTQTPRHKVTEMGQEVTMRCQPILGHNTVFWYRQTMMQGLELLAYFRNRAPLDDSGMPKDRFSAEMPDATLATLKIQPSEPRDSAVYFCASGFGTGTGEGYGYTFGSGTRLTVV.

The chain carries TRBV6-1 and TRBJ2-7; D not resolved. In germline, CDR1 is MNHNS, CDR2 SASEGT. The CDR3 length is 16 residues. Trimming removed 1 base from V and 0 bases from J, with 13 bases in between. In DNA, the CDR3 is TGTGCCAGCAGTGAAGAGAGGTCCTTCAGCTCCTACGAGCAGTACTTC. Translation: CASSEERSFSSYEQYF.

This chain links TRBV23-1 with TRBJ2-3, with 7 bases lining up with TRBD2. TRBV23-1 is placed among ORFs of uncertain function. CDR3 size: 17 residues. The junction had 13 bases not matched to a gene; V was cut back by 2 bases and J by 5 bases. The CDR3 loop reads CASSQKRAGPVVDTQYF. The CDR3 DNA reads as TGCGCCAGCAGTCAAAAGCGAGCGGGGCCGGTGGTAGATACGCAGTATTTT.

The chain links TRBV13 to TRBJ2-5; 10 bases fit TRBD2. The CDR3 is made up of 18 amino acids. Germline V lookup: CDR1 PRHDT, CDR2 FYEKMQ (reference sequence). Germline trimming cut 5 bases from V and 7 bases from J; bases unmatched to any gene: 19. The CDR3 loop is CASSPLAAGGPSSGTQYF. The CDR3 DNA follows: TGTGCCAGCAGCCCCCTGGCAGCGGGAGGGCCGTCGTCGGGGACCCAGTACTTC.

The chain is built from TRBV27 and TRBJ2-7; D is undetermined. The CDR3 consists of 13 residues. The germline V gene encodes CDR1 MNHEY and CDR2 SMNVEV (reference sequence). V gave up 6 bases and J gave up 0 bases, with 9 bases separating them. The CDR3 nucleotides read TGTGCCAGCAGCGGCGGCGGCTCCTACGAGCAGTACTTC. It yields the protein CASSGGGSYEQYF.

V usage is TRBV5-1 and J usage is TRBJ2-2; no reliable D call. V dropped 4 bases and J dropped 5 bases, with 9 bases sitting between them. The CDR3 loop spans 13 amino acids. The germline V gene has CDR1 SGHRS and CDR2 YFSETQ. This CDR3 reads CASSVGWTGELFF. DNA for the CDR3: TGCGCCAGCAGCGTAGGGTGGACCGGGGAGCTGTTTTTT.

The count of this clone is one. The chain has TRBV7-8 and TRBJ2-5; 7 nucleotides line up with TRBD2. The CDR3 runs 15 residues. CDR1 SGHVS and CDR2 FQNEAQ come from the germline V gene. V gave up 1 base and J gave up 5 bases; unmatched junction bases: 7. CDR3 DNA sequence: TGTGCCAGCAGCTTAGGGGGAGGGGCCGTCGAGACCCAGTACTTC. Amino acids: CASSLGGGAVETQYF.

J is TRBJ2-3 and V is TRBV9, with TRBD2 as a possible D gene (6 bases). The CDR3 is 16 amino acids. Between the trimmed V and J ends, which lost 1 base and 5 bases, there was a span of 17 bases. CDR1 SGDLS and CDR2 YYNGEE come from the germline V gene. The CDR3 coding sequence is TGTGCCAGCAGCGTATTCTCTAGCGACGGAGGAGATACGCAGTATTTT. Encoded protein: CASSVFSSDGGDTQYF. Complete variable domain (other parts from reference TRBV9 and TRBJ2-3): DSGVTQTPKHLITATGQRVTLRCSPRSGDLSVYWYQQSLDQGLQFLIQYYNGEERAKGNILERFSAQQFPDLHSELNLSSLELGDSALYFCASSVFSSDGGDTQYFGPGTRLTVL.

This rearrangement joins TRBV7-6 to TRBJ2-3; 8 bases match TRBD2. With 2 bases clipped from V and 4 bases from J, the junction kept 5 bases outside the gene matches. The germline gives CDR1 SGHVS, CDR2 FNYEAQ. The CDR3 contains 15 residues. DNA for the CDR3: TGTGCCAGCAGCTTACTTGCGGGGGGACCAGATACGCAGTATTTT. It translates to CASSLLAGGPDTQYF.

V usage is TRBV7-6 and J usage is TRBJ2-3; 10 bases are shared with TRBD1. CDR1 is SGHVS and CDR2 is FNYEAQ in the germline V gene. The CDR3 runs 17 residues. V was pared by 1 base and J by 5 bases, with 9 bases of the junction left unmatched. In nucleotides, the CDR3 is TGTGCCAGCAGCTTAGAGACAGGGGGCGCCGGTAGAGATACGCAGTATTTT. Translation: CASSLETGGAGRDTQYF. The full variable domain, in which reference TRBV7-6 and TRBJ2-3 provide the parts outside the CDR3, is GAGVSQSPRYKVTKRGQDVALRCDPISGHVSLYWYRQALGQGPEFLTYFNYEAQQDKSGLPNDRFSAERPEGSISTLTIQRTEQRDSAMYRCASSLETGGAGRDTQYFGPGTRLTVL.

This rearrangement joins TRBV27 to TRBJ1-5; 9 bases align to TRBD1. CDR3 size: 15 residues. With 5 bases clipped from V and 2 bases from J, the junction kept 4 bases outside the gene matches. Germline loops: CDR1 MNHEY, CDR2 SMNVEV (reference sequence). The CDR3 loop is CASSQRTGGNQPQHF. The CDR3 DNA reads as TGTGCCAGCAGTCAAAGGACAGGGGGCAATCAGCCCCAGCATTTT.

V usage is TRBV7-2 and J usage is TRBJ2-1; D unresolved. This CDR3 region has 15 residues. V was pared by 3 bases and J by 0 bases, with 9 bases between. Looked up from germline, CDR1 is SGHTA and CDR2 is FQGNSA. This CDR3 reads CASSLTGHSYNEQFF. CDR3 DNA: TGTGCCAGCAGCTTGACCGGTCACTCCTACAATGAGCAGTTCTTC.

This clone has just one count. The rearrangement uses TRBV4-3 and TRBJ1-5, with TRBD1 identical over 9 bases. V shed 4 bases and J 8 bases; nucleotides not matched to a gene: 12. Looked up from germline, CDR1 is LGHNA and CDR2 is YSLEER. This CDR3 spans 16 amino acids. The CDR3 loop reads CASSLSYWDREEPQHF. Written as DNA, the CDR3 is TGCGCCAGCAGCCTCTCGTACTGGGACAGGGAGGAGCCCCAGCATTTT.

CDR3 region: CASSVWGAGGETQYF. The CDR3 bases are TGTGCCAGCAGCGTTTGGGGGGCCGGGGGAGAGACCCAGTACTTC. This rearrangement joins TRBV9 to TRBJ2-5; the D gene could be TRBD1 or TRBD2 (6 bases each). V lost 2 bases and J lost 4, with 15 bases in between. Germline V CDR1 and CDR2: SGDLS, YYNGEE. This CDR3 is 15 amino acids long.

V and J are TRBV5-8 and TRBJ2-5; 13 bases line up with TRBD2. From germline, CDR1 is SGHTS and CDR2 YDEGEE. The CDR3 loop spans 16 amino acids. V lost 4 bases, J lost 5 bases, and 8 bases stayed unmatched. CDR3 coding DNA: TGTGCCAGCAGCCCGGGGACTAGCGGGGATTCGGAGACCCAGTACTTC. It yields the protein CASSPGTSGDSETQYF. Combining the CDR3 with reference TRBV5-8 and TRBJ2-5 gives the whole variable domain EAGVTQSPTHLIKTRGQQATLRCSPISGHTSVYWYQQALGLGLQFLLWYDEGEERNRGNFPPRFSGRQFPNYSSELNVNALELEDSALYLCASSPGTSGDSETQYFGPGTRLLVL.

The chain couples TRBV14 to TRBJ2-5; the match to TRBD2 covers 10 bases. The CDR3 length is 14 residues. CDR1 is SGHDN and CDR2 is FVKESK in the germline V gene. The V segment lost 5 bases and the J segment 7 bases; nucleotides outside the gene matches: 7. Here the CDR3 reads CASSTSGRAGTQYF. CDR3 nucleotide sequence: TGTGCCAGCAGCACAAGCGGGAGGGCCGGGACCCAGTACTTC.

The CDR3 DNA reads TGTGCCAGCAGCTCCAACCCGGGGGGGCGGGAGACCCAGTACTTC. It is translated as CASSSNPGGRETQYF. This chain connects TRBV7-3 to TRBJ2-5, with 8 bases aligning to TRBD2. The germline V gene encodes CDR1 SGHTA and CDR2 FQGTGA. The CDR3 covers 15 residues. The V segment lost 4 bases and the J segment 5 bases; nucleotides outside the gene matches: 9.